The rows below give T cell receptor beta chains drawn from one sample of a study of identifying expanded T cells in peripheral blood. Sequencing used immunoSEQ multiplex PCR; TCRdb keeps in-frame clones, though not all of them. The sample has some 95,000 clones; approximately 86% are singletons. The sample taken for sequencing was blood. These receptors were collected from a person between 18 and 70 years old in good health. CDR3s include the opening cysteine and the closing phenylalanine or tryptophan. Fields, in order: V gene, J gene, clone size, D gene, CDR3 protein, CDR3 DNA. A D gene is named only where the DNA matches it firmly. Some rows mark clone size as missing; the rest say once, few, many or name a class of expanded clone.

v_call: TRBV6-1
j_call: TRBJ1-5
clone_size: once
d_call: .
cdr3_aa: CASRGPGAGQPQHF
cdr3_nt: TGTGCCAGCAGGGGGCCAGGGGCAGGTCAGCCCCAGCATTTT

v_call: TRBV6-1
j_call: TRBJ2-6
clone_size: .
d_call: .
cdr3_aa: CATTMWGSGANVLTF
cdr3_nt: TGTGCCACCACTATGTGGGGCTCTGGGGCCAACGTCCTGACTTTC

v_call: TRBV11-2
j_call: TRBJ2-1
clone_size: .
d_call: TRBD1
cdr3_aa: CASSPGDRVGNEQFF
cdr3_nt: TGTGCCAGCAGCCCCGGGGACAGGGTGGGGAATGAGCAGTTCTTC

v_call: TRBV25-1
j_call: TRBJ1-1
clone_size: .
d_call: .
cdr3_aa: CASSSVTEAFF
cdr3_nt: TGTGCCAGCAGTTCTGTCACTGAAGCTTTCTTT

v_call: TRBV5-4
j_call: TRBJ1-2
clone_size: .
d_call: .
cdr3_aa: CASSFGGNGYTF
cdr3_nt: TGTGCCAGCAGTTTTGGGGGGAATGGCTACACCTTC

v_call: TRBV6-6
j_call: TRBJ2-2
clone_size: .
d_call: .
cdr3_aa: CASNPQGRNTGELFF
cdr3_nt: TGTGCCAGCAACCCACAGGGAAGGAACACCGGGGAGCTGTTTTTT

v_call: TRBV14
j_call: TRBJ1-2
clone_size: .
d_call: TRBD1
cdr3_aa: CASSRWSGTDLYGYTF
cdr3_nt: TGTGCCAGCAGCCGATGGTCCGGGACAGATCTTTATGGCTACACCTTC

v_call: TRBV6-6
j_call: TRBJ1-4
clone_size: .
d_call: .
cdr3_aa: CASSYDSATNEKLFF
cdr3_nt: TGTGCCAGCAGTTACGACAGTGCAACTAATGAAAAACTGTTTTTT

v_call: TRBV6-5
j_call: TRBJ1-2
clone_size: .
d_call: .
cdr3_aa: CASFSGGSYTF
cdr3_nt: TGTGCCAGCTTCTCGGGAGGTTCCTACACCTTC

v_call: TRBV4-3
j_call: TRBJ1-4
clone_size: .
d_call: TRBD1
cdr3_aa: CASSQLLGQGATNEKLFF
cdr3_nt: TGCGCCAGCAGCCAACTTCTTGGTCAGGGGGCCACTAATGAAAAACTGTTTTTT

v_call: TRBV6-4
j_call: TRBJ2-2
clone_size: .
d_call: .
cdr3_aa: CASSDTGFGELFF
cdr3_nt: TGTGCCAGCAGTGATACAGGGTTCGGGGAGCTGTTTTTT